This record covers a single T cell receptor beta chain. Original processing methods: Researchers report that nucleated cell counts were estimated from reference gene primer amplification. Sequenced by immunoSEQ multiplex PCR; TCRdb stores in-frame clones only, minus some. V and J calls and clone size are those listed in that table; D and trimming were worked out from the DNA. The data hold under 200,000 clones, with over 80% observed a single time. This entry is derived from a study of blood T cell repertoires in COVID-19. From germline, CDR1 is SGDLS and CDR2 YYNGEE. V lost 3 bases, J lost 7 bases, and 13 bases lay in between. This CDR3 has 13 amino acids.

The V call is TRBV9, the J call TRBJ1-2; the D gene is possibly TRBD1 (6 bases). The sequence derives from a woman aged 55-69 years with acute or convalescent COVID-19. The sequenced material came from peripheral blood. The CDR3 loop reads CASSARGGSGYTF. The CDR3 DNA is TGTGCCAGCAGCGCGAGGGGGGGCTCTGGCTACACCTTC. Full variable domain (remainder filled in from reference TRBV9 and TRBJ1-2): DSGVTQTPKHLITATGQRVTLRCSPRSGDLSVYWYQQSLDQGLQFLIQYYNGEERAKGNILERFSAQQFPDLHSELNLSSLELGDSALYFCASSARGGSGYTFGSGTRLTVV.